This TCR beta chain was documented in a study of cytomegalovirus exposure and HLA in healthy donors. For the study at large: T cells numbering around 180 million yielded approximately 120 million unique TCR beta sequences in an earlier analysis.

With 60 Vbeta and 13 Jbeta primers, the PCR was carried out. Repertoires were generated with immunoSEQ multiplex PCR, while TCRdb's copy carries only in-frame clones and drops some. This table has about 200,000 clones, more than 65% appearing once. A word on this clone: The antigen is unknown.

CDR1 is WNHNN and CDR2 is SYGVQD in the germline V gene (reference sequence). V was cut by 2 bases and J by 10 bases, with 14 bases left in between. The CDR3 contains 13 residues. Whole-study results and caveats: Earlier findings revealed that most TCR beta V segments proved productive either about 87% or about 30% of the time. Later analysis indicated greater clonal expansion among HLA-associated TCR beta chains than among equally common other chains.

This chain connects TRBV10-1 to TRBJ1-1; D unresolved. Sequencing used PBMCs. The receptor was derived from a man aged 50 or older in good health and CMV-seronegative. This CDR3 is CASSENAGSGAFF. The CDR3 nucleotides read TGCGCCAGCAGTGAGAACGCGGGGAGCGGAGCTTTCTTT.